The present entry profiles one T cell receptor (beta chain) with its context. Trimming cost V 4 bases and J 7 bases, with 12 bases left between them. CDR3 length: 14 residues. Germline lookup yields CDR1 SGHRS and CDR2 YFSETQ. The data belong to a study of blood T cell repertoires in COVID-19. The overall study: PBMCs, B-cell-depleted T cells, or T cells provided the cDNA or gDNA that made up the material.

Recovery meant two consecutive negative NP/OP PCR tests, professional clearance, or resolved symptoms. The authors' processing: By means of reference gene primer amplification, nucleated cell counts were estimated. The repertoire was sequenced with immunoSEQ multiplex PCR; TCRdb's copy has only in-frame clones and lacks some. The DNA gave D and trimming, while V, J and clone size come from that table. The table lists under 450,000 clones, roughly 87% of them singletons, with roughly 3% in the top ten. The V gene is TRBV5-1, the J gene TRBJ1-6, with D possibly matching TRBD1 (6 bases). Input material: PBMCs or T cells enriched from blood (not recorded which). This receptor was identified in a young woman who had recovered from COVID-19. DNA for the CDR3: TGCGCCAGCAGCGGCCAGGGGTCGAATTCACCCCTCCACTTT. Its protein is CASSGQGSNSPLHF. The full variable domain, with the rest looked up from reference TRBV5-1 and TRBJ1-6, is KAGVTQTPRYLIKTRGQQVTLSCSPISGHRSVSWYQQTPGQGLQFLFEYFSETQRNKGNFPGRFSGRQFSNSRSEMNVSTLELGDSALYLCASSGQGSNSPLHFGNGTRLTVT.